The 25 T cell receptor beta chains given below trace back to one sample, sequenced in a study of molecular identifiers for immune sequencing clone quantification. TCRdb independently ran MiXCR on the PCR reads; one entry per CDR3 protein. The sample has 85,000 to 90,000 distinct CDR3 sequences; approximately 23% are singletons. Sequences were obtained from naive CD8+ T cells from blood, with Jurkat cell RNA spiked in. The subset is: FACS-sorted CD8+CD4-CCR7+CD45RA+ naive T cells. The source of these receptors is a human donor in good health. Some libraries in this study had Jurkat cell RNA spiked in.

In this sample, this clonotype turned up a few times. V usage is TRBV6-1 and J usage is TRBJ2-7; the D gene is possibly TRBD2 (5 bases). V gave up 3 bases and J gave up 5 bases, with 8 bases separating them. Germline CDR1 MNHNS, CDR2 SASEGT. The CDR3 is 12 amino acids. CDR3 sequence (DNA): TGTGCCAGCAGTGATTGGCGGGACGAGCAGTACTTC. Protein product: CASSDWRDEQYF.

At least ten counts were recorded for this clonotype. This chain links TRBV6-5 with TRBJ2-5; a possible D gene is TRBD2 (6 bases). The CDR3 sequence is 13 residues long. V lost 0 bases to trimming and J lost 14 bases, with 16 bases between them. Germline values: CDR1 MNHEY, CDR2 SVGAGI. The CDR3 DNA is TGTGCCAGCAGTTACTCCAGTGGGGACTTACTATACTTC. Protein sequence: CASSYSSGDLLYF.

The CDR3 bases are TGTGCCAGCAGCTTAGACAGGGCTGGGACTGAAGCTTTCTTT. This translates into CASSLDRAGTEAFF. This chain uses TRBV13 with TRBJ1-1; D might be TRBD1 (6 bases). Germline V gives CDR1 PRHDT, CDR2 FYEKMQ (reference sequence). The V end was cut by 1 base, the J end by 5 bases, with 11 bases between. The CDR3 covers 14 residues.

This clonotype was seen a few times. This chain connects TRBV19 to TRBJ2-7, with D perhaps being TRBD1 or TRBD2 (5 bases each). In germline, CDR1 is LNHDA, CDR2 SQIVND (reference sequence). The germline V and J ends were trimmed by 5 bases and 3 bases, with 11 bases remaining between them. The CDR3 contains 13 residues. The CDR3 protein is CASSAGTNYEQYF. CDR3 coding DNA: TGTGCCAGTAGTGCCGGGACGAACTACGAGCAGTACTTC.

This clonotype was counted ten times or more. V is TRBV6-2 or TRBV6-3 and J is TRBJ2-3; 9 nucleotides line up with TRBD1. Germline CDR1 is MNHEY and CDR2 is SVGEGT. V gave up 4 bases and J gave up 4 bases; unmatched junction bases: 12. CDR3 size: 17 residues. The DNA for the CDR3 is TGTGCCAGCAGTTTCCTGGCCGGGACAGGGATTCCAGATACGCAGTATTTT. Its translation is CASSFLAGTGIPDTQYF.

This clonotype turned up a few times. The J gene is TRBJ1-2, the V gene TRBV27; TRBD1 agrees at 9 bases. Looked up from germline, CDR1 is MNHEY and CDR2 is SMNVEV (reference sequence). J was trimmed by 0 bases and V by 10 bases; bases with no gene match: 21. This CDR3 has 19 residues. In DNA, the CDR3 is TGTGCCATCAAGAATTCATTGGGACAGGGAGGTTTGGCTAACTATGGCTACACCTTC. This codes for CAIKNSLGQGGLANYGYTF.

Worth noting for this clonotype: A much bigger clone sits one base away, suggesting this may be a read error. CDR3 protein: CSVLLLGLAGVRSYNEQIF. The CDR3 DNA reads TGCAGCGTTCTCCTCCTAGGACTAGCGGGAGTACGCTCCTACAATGAGCAGATCTTC. The chain carries TRBV29-1 and TRBJ2-1, with 13 bases matching TRBD2. The length of the CDR3 is 19 residues. Germline CDR1 reads SQVTM; CDR2 reads ANQGSEA.

This clonotype was found a few times. The chain carries TRBV11-2 and TRBJ1-1; D uncertain. This CDR3 has 17 residues. The V end lost 1 base, the J end lost 2 bases, and 17 bases lay between the germline ends. Germline CDR1 reads SGHAT; CDR2 reads FQNNGV. The CDR3 coding sequence is TGTGCCAGCAGCTTAGGAGGGAAGCAAAACCCAAACACTGAAGCTTTCTTT. Residues: CASSLGGKQNPNTEAFF.

This sequence joins TRBV7-2 and TRBJ2-2; D might be TRBD1 (5 bases). The CDR3 has 13 residues. The V end was cut by 10 bases, the J end by 0 bases, with 9 bases between. Per the germline V gene, CDR1 is SGHTA and CDR2 is FQGNSA. CDR3 coding DNA: TGTGCCAACCGCAGGGCGAACACCGGGGAGCTGTTTTTT. Amino acid sequence: CANRRANTGELFF.

This clonotype was recorded at least ten times. J is TRBJ2-5 and V is TRBV27; no clear D gene. Germline loops: CDR1 MNHEY, CDR2 SMNVEV (reference sequence). The ends were cut back, 3 bases at V and 4 bases at J, with 6 bases in the middle. This CDR3 is built from 12 residues. The CDR3 coding sequence is TGTGCCAGCAGTTTGCCCCCAGAGACCCAGTACTTC. Protein product: CASSLPPETQYF.

The rearrangement joins TRBV30 to TRBJ2-3; D not certain. Germline V gene data show CDR1 as GTSNPN and CDR2 as SVGIG (reference sequence). V lost 4 bases to trimming and J lost 3 bases, with 11 bases between them. This CDR3 is built from 13 residues. CDR3 region: CAWNGPDTDTQYF. In DNA form, the CDR3 reads TGTGCCTGGAACGGGCCCGATACAGATACGCAGTATTTT.

This clonotype was recorded many times. The chain recombines TRBV7-9 with TRBJ1-2, with D perhaps matching TRBD1 (6 bases). The germline V gene encodes CDR1 SEHNR and CDR2 FQNEAQ (reference sequence). The CDR3 totals 16 residues. The V end was cut by 3 bases, the J end by 1 base, with 15 bases between. CDR3 in amino acids: CASSFSTGTFNYGYTF. Here the CDR3 DNA reads TGTGCCAGCAGCTTTTCGACAGGCACCTTTAACTATGGCTACACCTTC.

This chain links TRBV5-3 with TRBJ1-2, with TRBD1 matching over 7 bases. TRBV5-3 is an ORF, with its function uncertain. V lost 8 bases to trimming and J lost 4 bases; unmatched junction nucleotides: 11. The CDR3 extends over 14 amino acids. The CDR3 sequence is CASSPGTDPYGYTF. The CDR3 coding sequence is TGTGCCAGCAGCCCCGGGACAGACCCCTATGGCTACACCTTC.

This clonotype was observed many times. The rearrangement uses TRBV14 and TRBJ2-7; 10 bases are a match to TRBD2. From germline, CDR1 is SGHDN and CDR2 FVKESK. J was trimmed by 2 bases and V by 3 bases; bases with no gene match: 4. The CDR3 totals 15 residues. CDR3 in DNA: TGTGCCAGCAGCCATGTGGGACTAGCGACCTACGAGCAGTACTTC. The encoded protein is CASSHVGLATYEQYF.

The sample holds a few counts of this clonotype. V gene TRBV28 combines with J gene TRBJ2-7; 7 nucleotides line up with TRBD2. Looked up from germline, CDR1 is MDHEN and CDR2 is SYDVKM. V lost 6 bases and J lost 5; bases outside the gene matches: 4. There are 12 residues in the CDR3. The CDR3 protein is CASSLSGNEQYF. The CDR3 bases are TGTGCCAGCAGCCTCAGCGGGAACGAGCAGTACTTC.

This clonotype was found many times. This rearrangement joins TRBV20-1 to TRBJ2-7; 7 bases are a match to TRBD2. The CDR3 loop spans 13 amino acids. V was clipped by 6 bases and J by 1 base; unmatched bases: 6. Germline values: CDR1 DFQATT, CDR2 SNEGSKA (reference sequence). CDR3 region: CSAPWEGSYEQYF. The CDR3 DNA reads TGCAGTGCCCCCTGGGAGGGGTCCTACGAGCAGTACTTC.

There are a few counts of this clonotype. The V gene is TRBV5-4, the J gene TRBJ2-1, with 12 bases lining up with TRBD1. Trimming cost V 4 bases and J 9 bases; bases outside gene matches: 8. The CDR3 runs 15 residues. In germline, CDR1 is SGHNT, CDR2 YYREEE (reference sequence). The CDR3 is CASSEPGQGAVEQFF. As DNA, the CDR3 is TGTGCCAGCAGCGAACCGGGACAGGGGGCGGTTGAGCAGTTCTTC.

This clonotype was seen at least ten times. V gene TRBV7-9 combines with J gene TRBJ2-3; TRBD1 is a possible D gene (5 bases). This CDR3 spans 15 amino acids. The germline V gene has CDR1 SEHNR and CDR2 FQNEAQ (reference sequence). Trimming took off 2 bases at V and 6 bases at J, with 15 bases between the two ends. CDR3 residues: CASSLIWQGRDTQYF. CDR3 DNA sequence: TGTGCCAGCAGCTTAATTTGGCAGGGTAGGGATACGCAGTATTTT.

This clonotype was counted at least ten times. This chain uses TRBV7-2 with TRBJ1-1; D is possibly TRBD1 (6 bases). V dropped 3 bases and J dropped 7 bases, with 9 bases sitting between them. CDR1 is SGHTA, CDR2 FQGNSA, per germline. This CDR3 has 12 amino acids. CDR3 coding DNA: TGTGCCAGCAGCTTCGGGGGCATTGAAGCTTTCTTT. Residues: CASSFGGIEAFF.

This clonotype has only a few counts. The J gene is TRBJ2-7, the V gene TRBV11-2; possible D gene TRBD2, 5 bases. V lost 5 bases to trimming and J lost 6 bases, with 20 bases between them. CDR1 is SGHAT, CDR2 FQNNGV, per germline. The CDR3 runs 15 residues. For the CDR3, the DNA is TGTGCCAGCAGCCACGGACTTCAGTTCCCTCTCGAGCAGTACTTC. Protein: CASSHGLQFPLEQYF.

The chain is built from TRBV29-1 and TRBJ2-7, with unresolved D. Looked up from germline, CDR1 is SQVTM and CDR2 is ANQGSEA. V was shortened by 7 bases and J by 1 base, with 17 bases between the two germline ends. This CDR3 is built from 14 residues. CDR3 sequence: CSAVGTASSYEQYF. The CDR3 coding sequence is TGCAGCGCCGTTGGTACGGCGTCTTCCTACGAGCAGTACTTC.

This clonotype occurred many times. V usage is TRBV20-1 and J usage is TRBJ2-3; TRBD1 agrees at 7 bases. Germline V gives CDR1 DFQATT, CDR2 SNEGSKA (reference sequence). This CDR3 has 15 amino acids. Unmatched junction bases numbered 8, after V lost 3 bases and J lost 2 bases. The CDR3 sequence: CSASDWTGNTDTQYF. Written as DNA, the CDR3 is TGCAGTGCTAGCGACTGGACAGGCAACACAGATACGCAGTATTTT.

This rearrangement joins TRBV5-6 to TRBJ1-1; D uncertain. The germline V gene has CDR1 SGHDT and CDR2 YYEEEE. Trimming shortened V by 2 bases and J by 0 bases, and 11 bases separated the two germline ends. CDR3 size: 15 residues. CDR3 in amino acids: CASSFSGNMNTEAFF. CDR3 coding DNA: TGTGCCAGCAGCTTCAGTGGCAACATGAACACTGAAGCTTTCTTT.

Turning to this clonotype: This sequence may be a read error, since a much larger clone differs from it by one base. This chain links TRBV2 with TRBJ1-1, with 7 bases lining up with TRBD1. J gave up 4 bases and V 11 bases, and 10 bases lay outside the gene matches. The germline gives CDR1 SNHLY, CDR2 FYNNEI. The CDR3 is 13 residues long. The CDR3 region is CAGRDSKTTEAFF. CDR3 DNA sequence: TGTGCCGGGCGGGACAGTAAGACCACTGAAGCTTTCTTT.

In this sample, this clonotype turned up a few times. The V and J genes are TRBV6-2 or TRBV6-3 and TRBJ2-7; 8 bases are a match to TRBD1. The CDR3 contains 15 residues. V trimming: 8 bases; J trimming: 2 bases; junction bases outside the gene matches: 11. CDR1 MNHEY and CDR2 SVGEGT come from the germline V gene. The chain's CDR3 is CASLIQTGAAYEQYF. As DNA, the CDR3 is TGTGCCAGCCTCATACAGACAGGGGCCGCCTACGAGCAGTACTTC.